Detailed here is one TCR beta chain. Its antigen is not identified. Sequential positive selection took CD4 T cells first, then CD8 T cells. The data belong to a study of naive and memory T cell subsets. The beta constant-region primer was an equimolar mix of two oligonucleotides covering TRBC1 and TRBC2. TCRdb reanalysed the UMI-ligation and nested PCR reads using MiXCR and keeps one entry per CDR3 protein. The sample lists some 83,000 distinct CDR3 sequences, around 13% occurring once. V was pared by 5 bases and J by 3 bases, with 6 bases between. This CDR3 is 12 amino acids long. Germline CDR1 reads LNHDA; CDR2 reads SQIVND (reference sequence). Study-level findings and limits: From naive to CM, EM and EMRA, diversity decreased and Gini increased. In naive cells, over 90% of TCR sequences were seen only once.

Sequenced material: central memory CD4+ T cells from blood. The chain has TRBV19 and TRBJ2-3; D is unresolved. The TCR was taken from a human donor in good health. The CDR3 region has the DNA TGTGCCAGTAGTGACCGTACAGATACGCAGTATTTT. As protein: CASSDRTDTQYF.